The source of this TCR beta chain is a study of T cell changes during pregnancy in multiple sclerosis. The CDR3 consists of 17 residues. With 6 bases clipped from V and 4 bases from J, the junction kept 15 bases outside the gene matches. Germline-derived CDR1 and CDR2 are SGHNT and YYREEE (reference sequence). Clones were sequenced by immunoSEQ multiplex PCR, and TCRdb holds only the in-frame ones, with some missing. The sample includes 60,000 to 75,000 clones, about 91% seen only once; the top ten take more than 1.4%. The sample was peripheral blood, taken after pregnancy. The sequence derives from a female donor with multiple sclerosis, enrolled in a pregnancy study. The chain combines TRBV5-4 with TRBJ2-1; 8 nucleotides align to TRBD2. The CDR3 is CASTILQTGLVYNEQFF. The CDR3 DNA is TGTGCCAGCACAATCCTACAAACGGGACTAGTATACAATGAGCAGTTCTTC. Full variable domain (outside the CDR3, taken from reference TRBV5-4 and TRBJ2-1): ETGVTQSPTHLIKTRGQQVTLRCSSQSGHNTVSWYQQALGQGPQFIFQYYREEENGRGNFPPRFSGLQFPNYSSELNVNALELDDSALYLCASTILQTGLVYNEQFFGPGTRLTVL.